A selection of T cell receptor beta chains follows, all from one sample in a study of T cells in Graves' hyperthyroidism and ophthalmopathy. TCRdb independently ran MiXCR on the multiplex PCR reads; one entry per CDR3 protein. The sample holds 360,000 or so distinct CDR3 sequences, roughly 15% seen once. Sequenced: blood. The source of these receptors is a woman aged 60-75 years with Graves' ophthalmopathy. The CDR3 runs from the conserved cysteine through the conserved F or W. The D gene is left open where the match is weak. Size is stated for part of the rows, as once, few or many counts, or as a class when the clone is expanded.

clone size | J gene | V gene | D gene | CDR3 protein | CDR3 DNA
many | TRBJ2-1 | TRBV5-6 | NA | CASSLRHGSSYNEQFF | TGTGCCAGCAGCTTAAGGCACGGAAGCTCCTACAATGAGCAGTTCTTC
many | TRBJ2-1 | TRBV5-1 | TRBD2 | CASRTSGRASLNEQFF | TGCGCCAGCAGGACTAGCGGGAGGGCCTCTTTGAATGAGCAGTTCTTC
many | TRBJ2-5 | TRBV6-1 | NA | CASSALTQETQYF | TGTGCCAGCAGTGCCCTAACGCAAGAGACCCAGTACTTC
many | TRBJ1-4 | TRBV20-1 | NA | CSARGLVFATNEKLFF | TGCAGTGCTAGGGGCCTCGTATTTGCAACTAATGAAAAACTGTTTTTT
many | TRBJ1-4 | TRBV27 | NA | CASSQQGWEKLFF | TGTGCCAGCAGTCAACAGGGATGGGAAAAACTGTTTTTT
many | TRBJ1-5 | TRBV3-1 | NA | CASSLSRGGQSNQPQHF | TGTGCCAGCAGCCTTTCAAGGGGAGGACAGTCAAATCAGCCCCAGCATTTT
NA | TRBJ1-6 | TRBV7-9 | NA | CASSLRATNSPLHF | TGTGCCAGCAGCTTAAGGGCCACAAATTCACCCCTCCACTTT
NA | TRBJ2-5 | TRBV5-1 | NA | CASSFSAGRGETQYF | TGCGCCAGCAGCTTTTCGGCGGGCCGGGGAGAGACCCAGTACTTC
few | TRBJ2-7 | TRBV2 | TRBD2 | CASAGGPVQYF | TGTGCCAGCGCGGGAGGGCCCGTGCAGTACTTC
many | TRBJ1-2 | TRBV6-6 | NA | CASSYSLRGYGYTF | TGTGCCAGCAGTTACTCCTTGCGCGGCTATGGCTACACCTTC
many | TRBJ2-1 | TRBV5-1 | NA | CASSLGFYNEQFF | TGCGCCAGCAGCTTGGGCTTTTACAATGAGCAGTTCTTC
many | TRBJ2-1 | TRBV5-1 | TRBD1 | CASSLRQGNEQFF | TGCGCCAGCAGTCTGCGACAGGGAAATGAGCAGTTCTTC
NA | TRBJ1-5 | TRBV30 | NA | CAWGAGNNQPQHF | TGTGCCTGGGGAGCGGGGAACAATCAGCCCCAGCATTTT
many | TRBJ2-7 | TRBV20-1 | NA | CSARGPQKSGEQYF | TGCAGTGCTAGAGGGCCCCAGAAAAGTGGCGAGCAGTACTTC
many | TRBJ2-7 | TRBV6-1 | TRBD1 | CASRLDRSIPSEQYF | TGTGCCAGCAGGTTGGACAGGTCCATCCCATCCGAGCAGTACTTC
many | TRBJ1-1 | TRBV18 | NA | CASSTGRGTEAFF | TGTGCCAGCTCAACAGGGCGAGGCACTGAAGCTTTCTTT
NA | TRBJ2-5 | TRBV4-1 | TRBD2 | CASSQTGLAGGPQETQYF | TGCGCCAGCAGCCAGACGGGACTAGCGGGAGGACCTCAAGAGACCCAGTACTTC
NA | TRBJ1-3 | TRBV15 | NA | CATSRDRSGNTIYF | TGTGCCACCAGCAGAGATCGCTCTGGAAACACCATATATTTT
NA | TRBJ1-1 | TRBV12-3/TRBV12-4 | NA | CAGSLSGRGYTEAFF | TGTGCCGGCAGTTTAAGCGGCAGGGGTTACACTGAAGCTTTCTTT
few | TRBJ2-7 | TRBV28 | NA | CASTLRGAYEQYF | TGTGCCAGCACCCTTAGGGGGGCCTACGAGCAGTACTTC
many | TRBJ1-1 | TRBV28 | TRBD1 | CASSWDRWITEAFF | TGTGCCAGCAGTTGGGACAGGTGGATCACTGAAGCTTTCTTT
many | TRBJ2-1 | TRBV7-8 | TRBD2 | CASSLVAGGPYNEQFF | TGTGCCAGCAGCTTAGTAGCGGGAGGGCCCTACAATGAGCAGTTCTTC
many | TRBJ1-2 | TRBV6-1 | TRBD1 | CASRLRDRVGYTF | TGTGCCAGCAGGCTCCGGGACAGGGTTGGCTACACCTTC
many | TRBJ1-1 | TRBV6-1 | NA | CASSGGGIFEAFF | TGTGCCAGCAGTGGAGGGGGGATCTTCGAAGCTTTCTTT
many | TRBJ2-1 | TRBV18 | TRBD2 | CASSPLALREGSYNEQFF | TGTGCCAGCTCACCCCTCGCGTTGCGGGAGGGATCCTACAATGAGCAGTTCTTC
few | TRBJ2-3 | TRBV24-1 | TRBD2 | CATSDLGLVGSTDTQYF | TGTGCCACCAGTGATTTGGGACTAGTTGGGAGCACAGATACGCAGTATTTT
many | TRBJ2-5 | TRBV7-9 | NA | CASSAQKTGQETQYF | TGTGCCAGCAGCGCACAAAAGACCGGTCAAGAGACCCAGTACTTC
many | TRBJ2-1 | TRBV12-3/TRBV12-4 | TRBD2 | CASSLVAGGTNEQFF | TGTGCCAGCAGTTTAGTAGCGGGGGGAACCAATGAGCAGTTCTTC
many | TRBJ2-3 | TRBV6-2/TRBV6-3 | NA | CASSSSILTGTDTQYF | TGTGCCAGCAGTTCCTCAATCCTGACAGGCACAGATACGCAGTATTTT
many | TRBJ1-5 | TRBV7-8 | NA | CASSVAGVHQPQHF | TGTGCCAGCAGCGTCGCAGGGGTTCATCAGCCCCAGCATTTT
few | TRBJ2-2 | TRBV29-1 | NA | CSGNRAGELFF | TGCAGCGGGAACCGGGCCGGGGAGCTGTTTTTT
many | TRBJ2-1 | TRBV27 | NA | CATRAGTPNYNEQFF | TGTGCCACCCGAGCCGGGACTCCGAACTACAATGAGCAGTTCTTC
many | TRBJ1-5 | TRBV27 | NA | CASSLKGNNQPQHF | TGTGCCAGCAGTTTAAAGGGGAACAATCAGCCCCAGCATTTT
many | TRBJ2-5 | TRBV5-6 | NA | CASSHGDGGTQYF | TGTGCCAGCAGCCACGGAGACGGCGGGACCCAGTACTTC
few | TRBJ1-2 | TRBV6-1 | NA | CAISRSGSYGYTF | TGTGCCATCAGCAGATCGGGTTCCTATGGCTACACCTTC
many | TRBJ1-2 | TRBV27 | NA | CASSLTRNYGYTF | TGTGCCAGCAGTCTTACAAGAAACTATGGCTACACCTTC